This passage covers 23 T cell receptor beta chains from one sample sequenced in a study of cytomegalovirus exposure and HLA in healthy donors (dated by TCRdb to the late 2010s). Receptor amplification or capture employed the immunoSEQ multiplex PCR assay. For the multiplex PCR, a mixture combining 60 forward primers for TCR Vbeta segments and 13 reverse primers for TCR Jbeta segments was used. TCRdb stores this immuneACCESS table with in-frame sequences only. Part of the clones is absent; in the studies checked, under half of the shortfall reflects unresolved V genes, and no reason is known for the rest. The table for this sample lists 160,000 or so clones; approximately 79% of them were counted only once. The ten most abundant clones make up 1.3% to 1.5% of the sample. The sample was PBMCs. The receptors stem from a man in his 60s in good health and CMV-seronegative.

This clone is a singleton in its sample. V is TRBV7-6 and J is TRBJ2-4; 8 bases agree with TRBD2. From germline, CDR1 is SGHVS and CDR2 FNYEAQ. This CDR3 region has 16 residues. V lost 6 bases to trimming and J lost 7 bases; unmatched junction nucleotides: 14. CDR3: CASSPEGAGGPNIQYF. CDR3 DNA sequence: TGTGCCAGCAGTCCCGAAGGGGCGGGGGGCCCCAACATTCAGTACTTC.

The chain combines TRBV27 with TRBJ2-7; 7 nucleotides agree with TRBD2. This CDR3 has 16 residues. Per germline, CDR1 MNHEY and CDR2 SMNVEV (reference sequence). Unmatched junction bases numbered 17, after V lost 5 bases and J lost 7 bases. CDR3 amino acids: CASSTSGGLGDWEQYF. As DNA, the CDR3 is TGTGCCAGCAGTACGTCCGGAGGACTAGGGGACTGGGAGCAGTACTTC.

This chain joins TRBV7-8 and TRBJ1-2; 8 nucleotides match TRBD1. Germline CDR1 is SGHVS and CDR2 is FQNEAQ. V was pared by 5 bases and J by 8 bases, with 16 bases of the junction left unmatched. This CDR3 has 16 residues. The CDR3 region is CASSITTGTGADGYTF. CDR3 nucleotide sequence: TGTGCCAGCAGCATAACTACCGGGACAGGAGCGGACGGCTACACCTTC. Full variable domain (remainder filled in from reference TRBV7-8 and TRBJ1-2): GAGVSQSPRYKVAKRGQDVALRCDPISGHVSLFWYQQALGQGPEFLTYFQNEAQLDKSGLPSDRFFAERPEGSVSTLKIQRTQQEDSAVYLCASSITTGTGADGYTFGSGTRLTVV.

The CDR3 is CASSQAGGLAEQYF. The CDR3 nucleotides are TGCGCCAGCAGCCAAGCCGGCGGACTAGCGGAGCAGTATTTT. The J gene is TRBJ2-3, the V gene TRBV4-1; TRBD2 matches 10 bases. Germline V lookup: CDR1 MGHRA, CDR2 YSYEKL. CDR3 size: 14 residues. The J segment lost 11 bases and the V segment lost 1 base, leaving 6 bases of the junction unmatched.

The rearrangement uses TRBV7-2 and TRBJ1-6, with a possible D match to TRBD1 (5 bases). Trimming took off 3 bases at V and 14 bases at J, with 20 bases between the two ends. The CDR3 consists of 15 residues. Germline V gene data show CDR1 as SGHTA and CDR2 as FQGNSA. The CDR3 here is CASSLGDSSLSTLHF. The CDR3 nucleotides are TGTGCCAGCAGCTTGGGGGACTCCAGCCTGTCCACCCTCCACTTT. The complete variable domain, with remaining parts taken from reference TRBV7-2 and TRBJ1-6, reads GAGVSQSPSNKVTEKGKDVELRCDPISGHTALYWYRQSLGQGLEFLIYFQGNSAPDKSGLPSDRFSAERTGGSVSTLTIQRTQQEDSAVYLCASSLGDSSLSTLHFGNGTRLTVT.

The rearrangement uses TRBV5-4 and TRBJ2-7; TRBD2 might be the D (5 bases). CDR3 length: 14 residues. V shed 0 bases and J shed 4 bases, with 11 bases lying between them. CDR1 SGHNT and CDR2 YYREEE come from the germline V gene (reference sequence). The CDR3 region has the DNA TGTGCCAGCAGCTTGGGCTTGGGAGTTTACGAGCAGTACTTC. It encodes CASSLGLGVYEQYF.

The V gene is TRBV11-2, the J gene TRBJ2-3, with D perhaps TRBD2 (6 bases). This CDR3 is 14 amino acids long. V lost 5 bases to trimming and J lost 2 bases, with 11 bases between them. Germline V gene data show CDR1 as SGHAT and CDR2 as FQNNGV. The CDR3 is CASSIRGNTDTQYF. CDR3 sequence (DNA): TGTGCCAGCAGCATCCGGGGGAACACAGATACGCAGTATTTT.

This sequence joins TRBV2 and TRBJ2-7, with D perhaps TRBD1 (5 bases). The CDR3 runs 14 residues. Deletions cut 10 bases from V and 7 bases from J, with 23 bases between. The germline V gene encodes CDR1 SNHLY and CDR2 FYNNEI. The chain's CDR3 is CAMLTSPGPGEQYF. In DNA form, the CDR3 reads TGTGCCATGCTAACCTCCCCGGGCCCAGGGGAGCAGTACTTC. The full variable domain, with the rest looked up from reference TRBV2 and TRBJ2-7, is EPEVTQTPSHQVTQMGQEVILRCVPISNHLYFYWYRQILGQKVEFLVSFYNNEISEKSEIFDDQFSVERPDGSNFTLKIRSTKLEDSAMYFCAMLTSPGPGEQYFGPGTRLTVT.

J is TRBJ2-5 and V is TRBV9; 7 nucleotides line up with TRBD1. Trimming cost V 4 bases and J 1 base; bases outside gene matches: 7. Germline lookup yields CDR1 SGDLS and CDR2 YYNGEE. The CDR3 covers 15 residues. DNA for the CDR3: TGTGCCAGCAGCTTCTTGGGACAGATCCAAGAGACCCAGTACTTC. This gives the protein CASSFLGQIQETQYF.

This clone was counted between two and nine times. V is TRBV5-1 and J is TRBJ2-2, with 7 bases matching TRBD2. The CDR3 runs 15 residues. V was clipped by 4 bases and J by 2 bases; unmatched bases: 5. Germline CDR1 SGHRS, CDR2 YFSETQ. The CDR3 coding sequence is TGCGCCAGCAGCCCGAGCGGGGAAAACACCGGGGAGCTGTTTTTT. Amino acids: CASSPSGENTGELFF. Full variable domain (rest looked up from reference TRBV5-1 and TRBJ2-2): KAGVTQTPRYLIKTRGQQVTLSCSPISGHRSVSWYQQTPGQGLQFLFEYFSETQRNKGNFPGRFSGRQFSNSRSEMNVSTLELGDSALYLCASSPSGENTGELFFGEGSRLTVL.

The rearrangement uses TRBV5-1 and TRBJ2-3; tentative D call: TRBD1 (8 bases). This CDR3 is built from 15 residues. CDR1 and CDR2 from the germline V gene are SGHRS and YFSETQ. Trimming took 4 bases from V and 2 from J, leaving 14 bases between them. The chain's CDR3 is CASSPGGQVTDTQYF. The CDR3 DNA reads as TGCGCCAGCAGCCCGGGGGGACAGGTCACAGATACGCAGTATTTT.

V and J are TRBV5-1 and TRBJ2-5; D gene ambiguous. Per the germline V gene, CDR1 is SGHRS and CDR2 is YFSETQ. The V and J ends lost 0 bases and 6 bases respectively, with 12 bases between them. This CDR3 contains 14 residues. CDR3 DNA sequence: TGCGCCAGCAGCTTGGATGGTGGTGACAAGACCCAGTACTTC. This encodes CASSLDGGDKTQYF.

V is TRBV30 and J is TRBJ2-1, with D possibly TRBD1 on 6 matching bases. Germline V CDR1 and CDR2: GTSNPN, SVGIG (reference sequence). The V end was cut by 2 bases, the J end by 8 bases, with 13 bases between. The CDR3 consists of 13 residues. CDR3 coding DNA: TGTGCCTGGAGTCTTCAGGGGTGGGATGAGCAGTTCTTC. It specifies CAWSLQGWDEQFF.

The chain combines TRBV28 with TRBJ1-1; D remains ambiguous. The CDR3 is made up of 15 amino acids. Germline CDR1 MDHEN, CDR2 SYDVKM. V was clipped by 7 bases and J by 2 bases, with 17 bases between them. CDR3 sequence: CASINSGNLNTEAFF. In DNA, the CDR3 is TGTGCCAGCATTAACTCCGGGAACCTAAACACTGAAGCTTTCTTT.

V gene TRBV10-3 combines with J gene TRBJ2-7; 11 nucleotides agree with TRBD1. Germline values: CDR1 ENHRY, CDR2 SYGVKD. V lost 2 bases, J lost 2 bases, and 2 bases stayed unmatched. This CDR3 is 15 amino acids long. The CDR3 nucleotides are TGTGCCATCAGTGAGGGGACAGGGGGGGCCTACGAGCAGTACTTC. It codes for CAISEGTGGAYEQYF.

V is TRBV5-1 and J is TRBJ2-5; 8 bases fit TRBD1. The CDR3 has 14 residues. V lost 5 bases to trimming and J lost 3 bases; unmatched junction nucleotides: 6. Looked up from germline, CDR1 is SGHRS and CDR2 is YFSETQ. CDR3 coding DNA: TGCGCCAGCAGAACCTTGACAGGGGAAGAGACCCAGTACTTC. The encoded protein is CASRTLTGEETQYF.

V and J are TRBV28 and TRBJ1-4; a possible D gene is TRBD1 (5 bases). There are 14 residues in the CDR3. Germline CDR1 is MDHEN and CDR2 is SYDVKM. The V gene lost 3 bases and the J gene lost 6 bases, with 11 bases spanning the gap. The CDR3 DNA reads TGTGCCAGCAGTTTGGGGGGTTTGGATGAAAAACTGTTTTTT. Translating it yields CASSLGGLDEKLFF.

The V and J genes are TRBV18 and TRBJ2-1; 9 nucleotides line up with TRBD2. Trimming at V came to 2 bases and at J to 8 bases, leaving 10 bases not matched to a gene. CDR1 KGHSH and CDR2 LQKENI come from the germline V gene. This CDR3 is 16 amino acids long. The CDR3, as DNA: TGTGCCAGCTCACCAATCAAGGCGGGAGGGCGGGATGAGCAGTTCTTC. It specifies CASSPIKAGGRDEQFF.

The J gene is TRBJ2-3, the V gene TRBV7-2; no reliable D call. CDR1 is SGHTA and CDR2 is FQGNSA in the germline V gene. The CDR3 totals 14 residues. Deletions cut 0 bases from V and 1 base from J, with 5 bases between. CDR3 loop: CASSLAPGTDTQYF. In DNA form, the CDR3 reads TGTGCCAGCAGCTTAGCACCGGGCACAGATACGCAGTATTTT. Full variable domain (remainder filled in from reference TRBV7-2 and TRBJ2-3): GAGVSQSPSNKVTEKGKDVELRCDPISGHTALYWYRQSLGQGLEFLIYFQGNSAPDKSGLPSDRFSAERTGGSVSTLTIQRTQQEDSAVYLCASSLAPGTDTQYFGPGTRLTVL.

This clone was observed once. The rearrangement links TRBV6-5 to TRBJ2-7; D possibly corresponds to TRBD2 (6 bases). Looked up from germline, CDR1 is MNHEY and CDR2 is SVGAGI. This CDR3 is built from 15 residues. Between the trimmed V and J ends, which lost 0 bases and 2 bases, there was a span of 11 bases. CDR3 loop: CASSYSREGTYEQYF. The CDR3 DNA follows: TGTGCCAGCAGTTACTCGCGGGAAGGAACCTACGAGCAGTACTTC.

The chain has TRBV2 and TRBJ2-7; D is undetermined. Germline lookup yields CDR1 SNHLY and CDR2 FYNNEI. V was shortened by 3 bases and J by 5 bases, with 5 bases between the two germline ends. This CDR3 is 11 amino acids long. This CDR3 is CASSDPDEQYF. The CDR3 DNA reads TGTGCCAGCAGTGATCCCGACGAGCAGTACTTC.

This chain uses TRBV5-5 with TRBJ1-5; possibly TRBD1 for D (6 bases). The ends were cut back, 4 bases at V and 3 bases at J, with 17 bases in the middle. Germline values: CDR1 SGHKS, CDR2 YYEKEE (reference sequence). This CDR3 is built from 16 residues. The CDR3 region has the DNA TGTGCCAGCAGCCCGCGGCGGGGGGCCCACAATCAGCCCCAGCATTTT. It is translated as CASSPRRGAHNQPQHF.

The CDR3 sequence is CASSELSGETQYF. CDR3 bases: TGTGCCAGCAGTGAATTGTCCGGGGAGACCCAGTACTTC. This chain links TRBV6-1 with TRBJ2-5; D is unresolved. With 2 bases removed from V and 5 bases from J, the gap between germline ends came to 9 bases. The CDR3 is 13 amino acids. In germline, CDR1 is MNHNS, CDR2 SASEGT.